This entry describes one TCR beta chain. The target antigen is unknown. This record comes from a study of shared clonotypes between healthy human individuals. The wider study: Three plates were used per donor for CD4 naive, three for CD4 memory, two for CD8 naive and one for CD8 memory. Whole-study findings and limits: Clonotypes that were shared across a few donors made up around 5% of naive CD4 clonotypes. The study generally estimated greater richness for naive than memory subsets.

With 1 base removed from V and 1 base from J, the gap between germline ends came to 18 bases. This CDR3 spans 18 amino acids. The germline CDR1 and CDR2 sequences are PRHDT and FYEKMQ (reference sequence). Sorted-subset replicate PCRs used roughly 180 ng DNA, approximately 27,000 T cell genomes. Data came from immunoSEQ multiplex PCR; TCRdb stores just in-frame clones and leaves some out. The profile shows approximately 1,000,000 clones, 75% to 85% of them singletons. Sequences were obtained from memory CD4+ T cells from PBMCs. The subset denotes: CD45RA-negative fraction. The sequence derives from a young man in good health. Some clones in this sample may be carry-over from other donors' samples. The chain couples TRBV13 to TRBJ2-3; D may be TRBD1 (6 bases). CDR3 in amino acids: CASSLVPPGVGGTDTQYF. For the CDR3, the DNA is TGTGCCAGCAGCTTAGTCCCTCCAGGGGTAGGAGGCACAGATACGCAGTATTTT.